Sequencing of this T cell receptor beta chain was carried out in a study of shared clonotypes between healthy human individuals. Regarding this clone: Its antigen is unidentified.

A CD45RA+ naive subset and a CD45RA-negative memory subset were split from CD4+ cells. CDR3 length: 11 amino acids. The V gene lost 0 bases and the J gene lost 10 bases, with 7 bases spanning the gap. Germline assignment: CDR1 GTSNPN and CDR2 SVGIG (reference sequence). Sorted-subset replicate PCR reactions were performed with about 200 ng DNA, corresponding to 30,000 or so T cell genomes. This table comes from immunoSEQ multiplex PCR, and its TCRdb copy is limited to in-frame clones, with some not included. The sample has approximately 2.1 million clones, approximately 93% seen once. General study points: Lower generation probabilities were found for non-shared clonotypes than for those shared by all four donors.

The source is a man between 18 and 29 years old in good health. Some clones in this sample may be carry-over from other donors' samples. The gene calls are TRBV30 and TRBJ2-1; maybe TRBD2 (6 bases). Source material: naive CD4+ T cells from PBMCs. This sample's subset: CD45RA+ positively selected. The CDR3 DNA reads as TGTGCCTGGAGTGTAGGGAGGGAGCAGTTCTTC. It is translated as CAWSVGREQFF.